The 11 T cell receptor beta chains presented below share a single source sample, sequenced in a study of T cells in Graves' hyperthyroidism and ophthalmopathy. TCR beta CDR3 sequences were amplified from RNA transcripts. HTBI primers were used for first-round RT-PCR of the TCR CDR3. TCRdb re-derived calls from the multiplex PCR reads in MiXCR, one entry per CDR3 protein. The sample holds approximately 370,000 distinct CDR3 sequences; about a sixth are singletons and the top ten take approximately 30%. Sequencing was done on a sample of blood. The receptor set was obtained from a woman younger than 45 with Graves' hyperthyroidism that later progressed to Graves' ophthalmopathy.

The chain uses TRBV4-1 and TRBJ2-7; TRBD2 matches at 11 bases. The CDR3 loop spans 15 amino acids. The germline gives CDR1 MGHRA, CDR2 YSYEKL. V shed 4 bases and J 7 bases; nucleotides not matched to a gene: 9. The CDR3 bases are TGCGCCAGCAGCCGAGTAGCGGGAGGGCCGGATGAGCAGTACTTC. Its protein product is CASSRVAGGPDEQYF.

This clonotype was detected once. The chain uses TRBV2 and TRBJ1-2; 12 bases fit TRBD1. V lost 8 bases and J lost 4; bases outside the gene matches: 8. Germline CDR1 is SNHLY and CDR2 is FYNNEI. The CDR3 length is 15 residues. The CDR3 sequence: CASAGQGAQSYGYTF. DNA for the CDR3: TGTGCCAGCGCGGGACAGGGGGCGCAGAGCTATGGCTACACCTTC. Full variable domain (missing parts from reference TRBV2 and TRBJ1-2): EPEVTQTPSHQVTQMGQEVILRCVPISNHLYFYWYRQILGQKVEFLVSFYNNEISEKSEIFDDQFSVERPDGSNFTLKIRSTKLEDSAMYFCASAGQGAQSYGYTFGSGTRLTVV.

In its sample, this clonotype was seen many times. V usage is TRBV7-2 and J usage is TRBJ1-2, with 9 bases that match TRBD1. Trimming took 1 base from V and 0 from J; bases not matched to a gene: 3. CDR1 and CDR2 from the germline V gene are SGHTA and FQGNSA. This CDR3 comprises 16 residues. CDR3 DNA sequence: TGTGCCAGCAGCTTAGTCGGACAGGGGCCTAACTATGGCTACACCTTC. The encoded protein is CASSLVGQGPNYGYTF.

The V gene is TRBV12-3 or TRBV12-4, the J gene TRBJ1-6, with 9 bases lining up with TRBD1. There are 16 residues in the CDR3. V trimming: 2 bases; J trimming: 10 bases; junction bases outside the gene matches: 9. CDR3 DNA: TGTGCCAGCAGTTTACCCCCCGTGACAGGGGGGTCACCCCTCCACTTT. It yields the protein CASSLPPVTGGSPLHF.

On this clonotype: Since a much larger clone is just one base distant, this may be a read error. V is TRBV9 and J is TRBJ2-7, with 11 bases matching TRBD1. This CDR3 contains 12 residues. Germline V gives CDR1 SGDLS, CDR2 YYNGEE. Trimming at V came to 3 bases and at J to 10 bases, leaving 3 bases not matched to a gene. CDR3: CASSGTGGDQYF. DNA of the CDR3: TGTGCCAGCAGCGGGACAGGGGGCGATCAGTACTTC.

Details on this clonotype: Relative to the germline gene, one junction end is altered; a read error may explain this. The chain recombines TRBV27 with TRBJ2-1, with 13 bases aligning to TRBD2. Germline values: CDR1 MNHEY, CDR2 SMNVEV (reference sequence). This CDR3 contains 19 residues. CDR3 nucleotides: TGTGCCAGCAGTCCACTGGGGGGACTAGCGGGAAGTGTTTACAATGAGCAGCTCTTC. This codes for CASSPLGGLAGSVYNEQLF.

This clonotype has a count of ten or more. J is TRBJ1-2 and V is TRBV6-1; the D is unclear. CDR1 and CDR2 from the germline V gene are MNHNS and SASEGT. Trimming left V 3 bases short and J 4 bases short, with 15 bases between. This CDR3 is built from 15 residues. The CDR3 DNA is TGTGCCAGCAGTGACTATGGTGCTCTAGTCTATGGCTACACCTTC. Its translation: CASSDYGALVYGYTF.

The J gene is TRBJ1-1, the V gene TRBV27; possible D gene TRBD1, 5 bases. Per germline, CDR1 MNHEY and CDR2 SMNVEV (reference sequence). V was trimmed by 0 bases and J by 8 bases, leaving 10 bases between them. CDR3 length equals 13 residues. The CDR3 protein is CASSLSGAAEAFF. CDR3 nucleotides: TGTGCCAGCAGTTTATCTGGGGCGGCGGAAGCTTTCTTT.

This clonotype was counted many times. The V gene is TRBV10-3, the J gene TRBJ2-1; 11 bases align to TRBD2. The junction had 4 bases not matched to a gene; V was cut back by 9 bases and J by 6 bases. The germline CDR1 and CDR2 sequences are ENHRY and SYGVKD. The CDR3 loop spans 13 amino acids. CDR3 residues: CAISSGGSNEQFF. CDR3 DNA: TGTGCCATTTCTAGCGGGGGGAGCAATGAGCAGTTCTTC.

This clonotype was detected only a few times. This chain connects TRBV19 to TRBJ1-5; D might be TRBD1 (5 bases). The CDR3 extends over 14 amino acids. Trimming cost V 4 bases and J 0 bases, with 7 bases left between them. The V gene's germline CDR1 is LNHDA and CDR2 SQIVND (reference sequence). The DNA of the CDR3 is TGTGCCAGTAGTAGGGACGGTAGCAATCAGCCCCAGCATTTT. Encoded protein: CASSRDGSNQPQHF.

The table lists this clonotype with many counts. In nucleotides, the CDR3 is TGTGCCAGCAGTTACAGCGGGAGGGAATACGAGCAGTACTTC. Amino acids: CASSYSGREYEQYF. This chain uses TRBV28 with TRBJ2-7; 10 nucleotides agree with TRBD2. CDR1 is MDHEN and CDR2 is SYDVKM in the germline V gene. This CDR3 has 14 residues. With 4 bases clipped from V and 4 bases from J, the junction kept 4 bases outside the gene matches. Using reference TRBV28 and TRBJ2-7 for the parts outside the CDR3, the full variable domain is DVKVTQSSRYLVKRTGEKVFLECVQDMDHENMFWYRQDPGLGLRLIYFSYDVKMKEKGDIPEGYSVSREKKERFSLILESASTNQTSMYLCASSYSGREYEQYFGPGTRLTVT.